Listed here is a single T cell receptor beta chain. Its antigen is currently unknown. Libraries of TCR beta came from quantitative 5'-RACE with molecular barcodes. TCRdb re-called the 5' RACE reads with MiXCR, one entry per CDR3 protein. The table records about 39,000 distinct CDR3 sequences, about a tenth of them present only once. This entry belongs to a study of CD8 T cells in ankylosing spondylitis. Study-wide results and limits: There was a TCR beta motif, made of eight highly homologous variants, that appeared characteristic of ankylosing spondylitis blood. There was reportedly significant enrichment of clones that were disease-linked in matched ankylosing spondylitis synovial fluid. Clones linked to disease, bearing a CD8+ phenotype, were relatively rare in peripheral blood.

V lost 7 bases and J lost 6; bases outside the gene matches: 11. The CDR3 loop spans 15 amino acids. Germline V gives CDR1 MNHNS, CDR2 SASEGT. V is TRBV6-1 and J is TRBJ2-1, with TRBD2 identical over 8 bases. The clonotype comes from a male donor with ankylosing spondylitis or in good health (not recorded which). Sequencing input: blood, either unsorted or a sorted T cell fraction (not recorded which). The CDR3: CASTLMAGTSNEQFF. CDR3 nucleotide sequence: TGTGCCAGCACCCTAATGGCGGGGACTAGCAATGAGCAGTTCTTC.